This entry lists 31 T cell receptor beta chains sequenced from one sample in a study of glioma-infiltrating T cells. Amplification of TCR alpha and beta CDR3 regions from RNA used iRepertoire nested multiplex PCR. TCRdb reprocessed the multiplex PCR reads via MiXCR and lists one record per CDR3 protein. The repertoire includes about 130,000 distinct CDR3 sequences, more than 20% of them detected once, and 25% to 30% sits in the top ten. Source material: glioma tissue, nonneoplastic brain tissue, or PBMCs (not recorded which). These receptors were obtained from a human donor with low-grade glioma or glioblastoma, undergoing nonglioma brain surgery, or in good health (not recorded which).

The rearrangement uses TRBV12-3 or TRBV12-4 and TRBJ2-5, with D perhaps TRBD2 (5 bases). V gave up 3 bases and J gave up 4 bases, with 6 bases separating them. This CDR3 has 12 amino acids. CDR3 in DNA: TGTGCCAGCAGTTTGCGGGCAGAGACCCAGTACTTC. It translates to CASSLRAETQYF.

This clonotype was counted a few times. The chain uses TRBV7-9 and TRBJ2-3; D is undetermined. This CDR3 is built from 15 residues. Trimming cost V 5 bases and J 0 bases, with 12 bases left between them. Germline V gene lookup returns CDR1 SEHNR and CDR2 FQNEAQ (reference sequence). The CDR3 DNA reads TGTGCCAGCAGCCCTGGCCGGACCAGCACAGATACGCAGTATTTT. It encodes CASSPGRTSTDTQYF.

This clonotype showed up many times. V is TRBV28 and J is TRBJ2-1; D is unresolved. CDR1 and CDR2 (germline): MDHEN, SYDVKM. V was shortened by 2 bases and J by 7 bases, with 12 bases between the two germline ends. The CDR3 loop spans 14 amino acids. This CDR3 is CASSLPPPQNEQFF. In DNA, the CDR3 is TGTGCCAGCAGTTTACCGCCCCCCCAGAATGAGCAGTTCTTC.

Points on this clonotype: The junction differs from germline at one of its ends, possibly a read error. The chain's CDR3 is CSSSHTGDYNEQFF. CDR3 DNA: TGTTCCAGCAGCCATACCGGGGACTACAATGAGCAGTTCTTC. The rearrangement joins TRBV3-1 to TRBJ2-1; D is possibly TRBD2 (5 bases). The CDR3 sequence is 14 residues long. Germline CDR1 is LGHDT and CDR2 is YNNKEL (reference sequence).

This clonotype was counted a few times. The chain is built from TRBV2 and TRBJ2-3, with a weak D call TRBD2 (6 bases). Trimming removed 7 bases from V and 4 bases from J, with 12 bases in between. Germline lookup yields CDR1 SNHLY and CDR2 FYNNEI. The CDR3 totals 13 residues. Here the CDR3 DNA reads TGTGCCAGCACCAGGGACTCCTCAGATACGCAGTATTTT. Its translation: CASTRDSSDTQYF.

The chain employs TRBV28 and TRBJ1-2; 8 positions match TRBD1. The J segment lost 4 bases and the V segment lost 7 bases, leaving 8 bases of the junction unmatched. The CDR3 is 14 residues long. Per the germline V gene, CDR1 is MDHEN and CDR2 is SYDVKM. The CDR3 loop reads CASNTGGDRYGYTF. The CDR3 region has the DNA TGTGCCAGCAACACAGGGGGGGATCGCTATGGCTACACCTTC.

This clonotype was counted between two and nine times. The chain is built from TRBV12-3 or TRBV12-4 and TRBJ2-3, with 7 nucleotides matching TRBD2. The CDR3 runs 13 residues. With 10 bases clipped from V and 3 bases from J, the junction kept 7 bases outside the gene matches. As DNA, the CDR3 is TGTGCCACCGGGGAGGGAGGTACAGATACGCAGTATTTT. Its translation is CATGEGGTDTQYF.

This chain links TRBV19 with TRBJ1-1, with 7 bases aligning to TRBD1. This CDR3 spans 14 amino acids. J gave up 0 bases and V 7 bases, and 5 bases lay outside the gene matches. Germline-derived CDR1 and CDR2 are LNHDA and SQIVND (reference sequence). The chain's CDR3 is CASTLGQMNTEAFF. The CDR3 region has the DNA TGTGCCAGTACCCTGGGACAGATGAACACTGAAGCTTTCTTT.

As DNA, the CDR3 is TGTGCCAGTAGTCGGCAGGGGGTTACAGAGACCCAGTACTTC. Protein product: CASSRQGVTETQYF. This chain uses TRBV19 with TRBJ2-5, with 7 bases fitting TRBD1. Per germline, CDR1 LNHDA and CDR2 SQIVND (reference sequence). V gave up 5 bases and J gave up 4 bases; unmatched junction bases: 7. This CDR3 is built from 14 residues.

This clonotype was seen at least ten times. At one end the junction does not follow the germline gene, possibly because of a read error. The genes are TRBV4-1 and TRBJ1-4; D gene ambiguous. Germline loops: CDR1 MGHRA, CDR2 YSYEKL. This CDR3 is built from 13 residues. The DNA of the CDR3 is TGCGCCAGCAGCCAAGAGCGAACGGGTGGGATCACTTTT. Its protein is CASSQERTGGITF.

The rearrangement joins TRBV18 to TRBJ1-6; the D gene is possibly TRBD1 (6 bases). Germline lookup yields CDR1 KGHSH and CDR2 LQKENI. The V and J ends lost 3 bases and 8 bases respectively, with 14 bases between them. The CDR3 sequence is 15 residues long. The CDR3 nucleotides are TGTGCCAGCTCACCCGAAACAGGGTCGGATTCACCCCTCCACTTT. Translating gives CASSPETGSDSPLHF.

This clonotype appeared many times. The rearrangement joins TRBV7-2 to TRBJ2-1; D gene unclear. Germline-derived CDR1 and CDR2 are SGHTA and FQGNSA. This CDR3 contains 14 residues. V was trimmed by 5 bases and J by 0 bases, leaving 8 bases between them. CDR3: CASSPPRSYNEQFF. The DNA for the CDR3 is TGTGCCAGCAGCCCGCCTCGCTCCTACAATGAGCAGTTCTTC.

A word on this clonotype: A much larger clonotype is one base distant, so this may be a read error. This chain links TRBV7-9 with TRBJ2-3, with 9 bases aligning to TRBD1. The CDR3 spans 18 residues. Losses at the gene ends were 4 bases for V and 5 bases for J; bases not matched to a gene: 16. Germline CDR1 is SEHNR and CDR2 is FQNEAQ (reference sequence). The CDR3, as DNA: TGTGCCAGCAGCTCGACACCGGGACAGGGAAGAGGTAGAGATACGCAGTATTTT. It specifies CASSSTPGQGRGRDTQYF.

V gene TRBV2 combines with J gene TRBJ1-2; D remains unclear. Trimming took off 1 base at V and 1 base at J, with 7 bases between the two ends. Germline assignment: CDR1 SNHLY and CDR2 FYNNEI. The CDR3 spans 14 residues. CDR3 sequence (DNA): TGTGCCAGCAGTGAAGGAGAAGATAACTATGGCTACACCTTC. Protein product: CASSEGEDNYGYTF.

The sample holds a few counts of this clonotype. The V gene is TRBV6-1, the J gene TRBJ2-7, with 7 nucleotides matching TRBD1. Germline CDR1 MNHNS, CDR2 SASEGT. The CDR3 sequence is 13 residues long. The V segment lost 6 bases and the J segment 7 bases; nucleotides outside the gene matches: 9. The CDR3 nucleotides are TGTGCCAGCAGAAAGGACAGGACCTGGGAGCAGTACGTC. It yields the protein CASRKDRTWEQYV.

Only a few counts were recorded for this clonotype. V gene TRBV7-2 combines with J gene TRBJ1-2; D is ambiguous. V was clipped by 4 bases and J by 1 base, with 13 bases between them. This CDR3 region has 15 residues. Germline V gene sequence: CDR1 SGHTA, CDR2 FQGNSA. The CDR3 here is CASSSSDGYNYGYTF. The CDR3 DNA sequence: TGTGCCAGCAGCTCCTCCGACGGATATAACTATGGCTACACCTTC.

This clonotype was counted a few times. The V and J genes are TRBV6-2 or TRBV6-3 and TRBJ2-7, with D unclear. The CDR3 has 13 residues. In germline, CDR1 is MNHEY, CDR2 SVGEGT. V lost 2 bases and J 3 bases, leaving 8 bases between the germline ends. As DNA, the CDR3 is TGTGCCAGCAGTTACGCGGCAAGCTACGAGCAGTACGTC. Its translation is CASSYAASYEQYV.

This clonotype came up a few times. The chain couples TRBV7-9 to TRBJ2-3; D is unresolved. Trimming stripped 1 base from V and 4 bases from J, with 12 bases between. Germline CDR1 SEHNR, CDR2 FQNEAQ (reference sequence). CDR3 length: 15 residues. In nucleotides, the CDR3 is TGTGCCAGCAGCTTAGTGCTAACAAAGGCAGATACGCAGTATTTT. Translation gives CASSLVLTKADTQYF.

The sample holds a few counts of this clonotype. The chain couples TRBV7-2 to TRBJ1-5; no clear D. The V end was cut by 2 bases, the J end by 2 bases, with 10 bases between. This CDR3 has 15 residues. Germline V gene data show CDR1 as SGHTA and CDR2 as FQGNSA. The CDR3, as DNA: TGTGCCAGCAGCTTAACGGTGACGGGCAATCAGCCCCAGCATTTT. Protein product: CASSLTVTGNQPQHF.

This clonotype came up many times. The chain recombines TRBV28 with TRBJ1-2; the D is unclear. The CDR3 extends over 11 amino acids. Germline-derived CDR1 and CDR2 are MDHEN and SYDVKM. V lost 3 bases, J lost 3 bases, and 2 bases lay in between. Here the CDR3 reads CASSFHYGYTF. CDR3 DNA sequence: TGTGCCAGCAGTTTTCACTATGGCTACACCTTC.

Worth noting for this clonotype: A much larger clone differs from this one at a single base, so this may be a read error. The chain couples TRBV20-1 to TRBJ1-5; the match to TRBD1 covers 8 bases. Germline V gene data show CDR1 as DFQATT and CDR2 as SNEGSKA (reference sequence). The CDR3 length is 12 residues. Here the CDR3 reads CSASGGYQPQNF. CDR3 nucleotides: TGCAGTGCTTCAGGGGGCTACCAGCCCCAGAATTTT.

The V gene is TRBV6-1, the J gene TRBJ2-7, with D tentatively TRBD2 (6 bases). This CDR3 is 15 amino acids long. V lost 5 bases, J lost 3 bases, and 17 bases lay in between. Germline values: CDR1 MNHNS, CDR2 SASEGT. The CDR3 coding sequence is TGTGCCAGCAGTCCGGGACTGGCGAGGATCTACGAGCAGTACGTC. This sequence encodes CASSPGLARIYEQYV.

This clonotype was seen a few times. CDR3 DNA: TGTGCCAGCAGCCGACGACCGCTAGCCTACAATGAGCAGTTCTTC. Translated: CASSRRPLAYNEQFF. The chain uses TRBV7-3 and TRBJ2-1, with D hard to call. This CDR3 is built from 15 residues. Germline-derived CDR1 and CDR2 are SGHTA and FQGTGA. V was cut by 5 bases and J by 2 bases, with 13 bases left in between.

This clonotype was found many times. CDR3 nucleotide sequence: TGTGCCAGCAGCTTCACTAGCGGTGCGCAGTATTTT. Its translation is CASSFTSGAQYF. The genes are TRBV7-2 and TRBJ2-3; 8 nucleotides align to TRBD2. V shed 3 bases, J shed 10 bases, and the junction held 3 bases outside the gene matches. The CDR3 extends over 12 amino acids. The V gene's germline CDR1 is SGHTA and CDR2 FQGNSA. Variable domain in full (rest from reference TRBV7-2 and TRBJ2-3): GAGVSQSPSNKVTEKGKDVELRCDPISGHTALYWYRQSLGQGLEFLIYFQGNSAPDKSGLPSDRFSAERTGGSVSTLTIQRTQQEDSAVYLCASSFTSGAQYFGPGTRLTVL.

This clonotype was seen more than once but under ten times. The chain uses TRBV18 and TRBJ1-5, with 7 bases lining up with TRBD1. Germline assignment: CDR1 KGHSH and CDR2 LQKENI. The CDR3 covers 15 residues. Trimming at V came to 4 bases and at J to 5 bases, leaving 8 bases not matched to a gene. The DNA for the CDR3 is TGTGCCAGCTCACTGACAGGGAACGCCGATCAGCCCCAGCATTTT. Its protein is CASSLTGNADQPQHF.

The rearrangement uses TRBV6-1 and TRBJ2-5; 9 bases fit TRBD2. Germline CDR1 is MNHNS and CDR2 is SASEGT. The CDR3 loop spans 16 amino acids. J lost 5 bases, V lost 2 bases, and 9 bases had no gene match. The CDR3 spells CASSEPPSGVGETQYF. The DNA for the CDR3 is TGTGCCAGCAGTGAACCCCCTAGCGGGGTAGGGGAGACCCAGTACTTC.

V is TRBV7-2 and J is TRBJ1-3, with D possibly being TRBD1 (6 bases). The CDR3 is 16 residues long. Germline CDR1 reads SGHTA; CDR2 reads FQGNSA. V lost 5 bases and J lost 0, with 14 bases in between. CDR3 nucleotide sequence: TGTGCCAGCAGCGCGAGACAGGTTTACTCTGGAAACACCATATATTTT. It specifies CASSARQVYSGNTIYF.

This clonotype was seen a handful of times. This rearrangement joins TRBV11-1 to TRBJ2-6; TRBD1 matches at 9 bases. Germline values: CDR1 SGHAT, CDR2 FQDESV (reference sequence). The trim removed 6 bases at V and 0 bases at J, leaving 6 bases unmatched. CDR3 length equals 17 residues. This CDR3 reads CASSPGQGSSGANVLTF. The DNA for the CDR3 is TGTGCCAGCAGTCCGGGACAGGGATCCTCTGGGGCCAACGTCCTGACTTTC.

The V and J genes are TRBV28 and TRBJ2-3, with 14 bases that match TRBD2. CDR1 is MDHEN, CDR2 SYDVKM, per germline. The CDR3 covers 19 residues. V gave up 4 bases and J gave up 6 bases; unmatched junction bases: 15. The CDR3, as DNA: TGTGCCAGCAGTTCTCCCGGGACTAGCGGGGGAGCGATCATGGATACGCAGTATTTT. Its translation: CASSSPGTSGGAIMDTQYF.

This clonotype came up a few times. At one boundary the junction diverges from the germline segment, which might be a read error. The rearrangement uses TRBV6-2 or TRBV6-3 and TRBJ1-1; D is undetermined. This CDR3 spans 14 amino acids. From germline, CDR1 is MNHEY and CDR2 SVGEGT. For the CDR3, the DNA is TGTGCCATCAGTGTTGCAGGCCTGAACACTGAAGCTTTCTTT. Its protein product is CAISVAGLNTEAFF.

A remark on this clonotype: With a much larger clone just one base away, this may be a read error. Since no conserved phenylalanine or tryptophan closes the CDR3, a read error is the likely cause. This chain links TRBV6-2 or TRBV6-3 with TRBJ2-3; D is ambiguous. Per germline, CDR1 MNHEY and CDR2 SVGEGT. The CDR3 loop spans 11 amino acids. The CDR3 DNA reads TGTGCGGCAGCAAGCACAGATACGCAGTATTAT. It encodes CAAASTDTQYY.